These T cell receptor beta chains were read from a single sample in a study of blood T cells in healthy people across ages. Each CDR3 protein is one row after TCRdb ran MiXCR on the 5' RACE reads. In the table there are about 590,000 distinct CDR3 sequences, 25% to 35% of which are singletons. The sample consisted of blood. The origin of the receptors is a woman older than 75 in good health. The CDR3 runs from the conserved cysteine through the conserved F or W. The D gene is left open where the match is weak. A clone size is listed for some rows: how often the clone was seen (once, few, many), or a class if it is expanded.

cdr3_nt	cdr3_aa	v_call	clone_size	j_call	d_call
TGTGCCAGCGCTTGGCAGGGGGCGGGTAGCAATCAGCCCCAGCATTTT	CASAWQGAGSNQPQHF	TRBV5-6	many	TRBJ1-5	TRBD1
TGCACCAGCAGCTCGAGGGGCGGCACAGATACGCAGTATTTT	CTSSSRGGTDTQYF	TRBV5-1	NA	TRBJ2-3	NA
TGTGCCAGCAGTGTAGGGATCAGGGGGACCTCCTACAATGAGCAGTTCTTC	CASSVGIRGTSYNEQFF	TRBV12-3/TRBV12-4	NA	TRBJ2-1	TRBD1
TGTGCCAGCAGTTCGACCTATCGGGGGAAGACCCAGTACTTC	CASSSTYRGKTQYF	TRBV28	many	TRBJ2-5	NA
TGTGCCAGCAGTCCCGGAACCGTGGCTAGTGGTACGCAGTATTTT	CASSPGTVASGTQYF	TRBV6-5	NA	TRBJ2-3	NA
TGCAGTGCTAGAGATGACAGTAGCTCCTACAATGAGCAGTTCTTC	CSARDDSSSYNEQFF	TRBV20-1	many	TRBJ2-1	NA
TGCAGTGCAGGCAAGGTACCTCAGTATGGCTACACCTTC	CSAGKVPQYGYTF	TRBV20-1	many	TRBJ1-2	NA
TGTGCCAGCAGGCCGGACGGGGGGTTGACTAATGAAAAACTGTTTTTT	CASRPDGGLTNEKLFF	TRBV28	many	TRBJ1-4	NA
TGCAGTGCCGGTTATAGCGGGGCCGCAGATACGCAGTATTTT	CSAGYSGAADTQYF	TRBV20-1	many	TRBJ2-3	TRBD2
TGTGCCAGCAGCTTAGCGCAGGGATGGGGTGGAGCTTTCTTT	CASSLAQGWGGAFF	TRBV7-6	NA	TRBJ1-1	NA
TGCGCCAGCAGCCAAGATCTAATCTACGTGCAGTACTTC	CASSQDLIYVQYF	TRBV4-3	NA	TRBJ2-5	NA
TGTGCCAGCGGACTACAGGGGGCGCGGGGGGATACGCAGTATTTT	CASGLQGARGDTQYF	TRBV6-1	NA	TRBJ2-3	TRBD1
TGCAGTGCTAAAGGACTAGCCGTCACAGATACGCAGTATTTT	CSAKGLAVTDTQYF	TRBV20-1	NA	TRBJ2-3	TRBD2
TGTGCCAGCAGTTCCACCTGGGACAGCCTGTACTTC	CASSSTWDSLYF	TRBV6-5	many	TRBJ2-7	TRBD1
TGTGCCAGCAGTCCCGGGACTAGCGGGGGGTCGAACATTCAGTACTTC	CASSPGTSGGSNIQYF	TRBV28	many	TRBJ2-4	TRBD2
TGTGCCAGCAGCCATCAAGGGGCAGATACGCAGTATTTT	CASSHQGADTQYF	TRBV3-1	few	TRBJ2-3	NA
TGTGCCAGCAGTTTCTCCCTAGCGGGGGTCGGCGAGCAGTACTTC	CASSFSLAGVGEQYF	TRBV27	many	TRBJ2-7	TRBD2
TGCAGTGCGGTGACAGGGGACGAGCAGTACTTC	CSAVTGDEQYF	TRBV20-1	many	TRBJ2-7	TRBD1
TGTGCCTGGAGTAAACAGGGGGTAATAAGGAACACTGAAGCTTTCTTT	CAWSKQGVIRNTEAFF	TRBV30	once	TRBJ1-1	TRBD1
TGTGCCAGCAGCTTAGGAAGGGGGCTGGGCACTGAAGCTTTCTTT	CASSLGRGLGTEAFF	TRBV7-9	NA	TRBJ1-1	TRBD1
TGCAGCGTGCACCTCGGGCGTGGCTACACCTTC	CSVHLGRGYTF	TRBV29-1	NA	TRBJ1-2	NA
TGCAGCGTGGTCAGGGGGGCTGGCTACACCTTC	CSVVRGAGYTF	TRBV29-1	many	TRBJ1-2	TRBD1
TGTGCCAGCAGCTTATCACAAGATACGCAGTATTTT	CASSLSQDTQYF	TRBV7-2	many	TRBJ2-3	NA
TGTGCCGGCAGTTACTCGAACACCCGGAATGAAGCTTTCTTT	CAGSYSNTRNEAFF	TRBV6-6	NA	TRBJ1-1	NA
TGTGCCAGCGGGACTGCGAATGGCTACACCTTC	CASGTANGYTF	TRBV7-2	NA	TRBJ1-2	NA
TGTGCCAGCAGTTCCCCCGGGGAGACTTCACCCCTCCACTTT	CASSSPGETSPLHF	TRBV28	few	TRBJ1-6	NA
TGCGCCAGCAGCCAAGATATGGGTGGGGGCTACGAGCAGTACTTC	CASSQDMGGGYEQYF	TRBV4-1	NA	TRBJ2-7	NA
TGCAGCGTTGCCTCGGGGGCGTACGAGCAGTACTTC	CSVASGAYEQYF	TRBV29-1	many	TRBJ2-7	NA
TGTGCCAGCAGTTATGACCCGAACTCTGGAAACACCATATATTTT	CASSYDPNSGNTIYF	TRBV5-4	few	TRBJ1-3	NA
TGTGCCAGCAGTCGGGGTTTCGACGAGCAGTACTTC	CASSRGFDEQYF	TRBV11-3	many	TRBJ2-7	NA
TGCAGCATGACTAGCGGGGGGGCTACAGATACGCAGTATTTT	CSMTSGGATDTQYF	TRBV29-1	many	TRBJ2-3	TRBD2
TGTGCCAGCAGTTCAACGACAGCTTACAATGAGCAGTACTTC	CASSSTTAYNEQYF	TRBV6-5	few	TRBJ2-7	NA
TGTGCCAGCCGGGACAGTCAGTTCGGGGAGCTGTTTTTT	CASRDSQFGELFF	TRBV6-6	NA	TRBJ2-2	TRBD1
TGTACCAGCAGCTTGACAGGGCAGAACACTGAAGCTTTCTTT	CTSSLTGQNTEAFF	TRBV11-2	NA	TRBJ1-1	TRBD1
TGTGCCAGCAGCGTAGTCCCTCTCTCAACAGGGGACTATGGCTACACCTTC	CASSVVPLSTGDYGYTF	TRBV9	few	TRBJ1-2	TRBD1
TGTGCCAGCACCCAGGGTCGCAATCAGCCCCAGCATTTT	CASTQGRNQPQHF	TRBV28	many	TRBJ1-5	NA
TGTGCCAGCAGAGACCCTAACGGCAGTAATTCACCCCTCCACTTT	CASRDPNGSNSPLHF	TRBV2	NA	TRBJ1-6	NA
TGTGCCAGCAGCCGACCGGCATTTTCCCATGAGCAGTTCTTC	CASSRPAFSHEQFF	TRBV7-2	NA	TRBJ2-1	NA
TGCGCCAGCAATGAGGCGTACAATGAGCAGTTCTTC	CASNEAYNEQFF	TRBV5-1	NA	TRBJ2-1	NA
TGTGCCAGCGCAAAGGGGGTTGGCTACGAGCAGTACTTC	CASAKGVGYEQYF	TRBV6-1	NA	TRBJ2-7	NA
TGTGCCAGCAGCCCAAGGGACCTCGTGGGCACTGAAGCTTTCTTT	CASSPRDLVGTEAFF	TRBV14	few	TRBJ1-1	NA
TGTGCCAGCAGTCGGGAGTTACACTACGAGCAGTACTTC	CASSRELHYEQYF	TRBV5-6	many	TRBJ2-7	NA
TGTGCCAGCAGCAGAGACCTGGGACGGTCGTCGCTGTACTTC	CASSRDLGRSSLYF	TRBV7-8	NA	TRBJ2-5	NA
TGCAGTGCTAGAGATATAGGGGGCGATGGAAACACCATATATTTT	CSARDIGGDGNTIYF	TRBV20-1	NA	TRBJ1-3	TRBD1
TGCGCCAGCAGCTTGACAGGGGTTCTGTACTTC	CASSLTGVLYF	TRBV5-1	NA	TRBJ2-4	TRBD1